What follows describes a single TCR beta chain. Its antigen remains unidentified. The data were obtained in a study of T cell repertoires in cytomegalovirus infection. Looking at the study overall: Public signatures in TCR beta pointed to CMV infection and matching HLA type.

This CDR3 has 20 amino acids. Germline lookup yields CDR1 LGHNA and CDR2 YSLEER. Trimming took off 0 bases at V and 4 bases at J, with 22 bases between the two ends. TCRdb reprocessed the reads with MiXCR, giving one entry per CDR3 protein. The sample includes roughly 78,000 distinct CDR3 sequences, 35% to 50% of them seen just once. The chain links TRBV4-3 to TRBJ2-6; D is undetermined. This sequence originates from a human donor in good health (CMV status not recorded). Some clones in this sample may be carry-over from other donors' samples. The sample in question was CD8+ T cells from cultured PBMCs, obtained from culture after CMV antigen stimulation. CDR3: CASSQDQSEGRVWGANVLTF. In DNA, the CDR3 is TGCGCCAGCAGCCAAGATCAAAGTGAAGGCCGGGTATGGGGGGCCAACGTCCTGACTTTC.